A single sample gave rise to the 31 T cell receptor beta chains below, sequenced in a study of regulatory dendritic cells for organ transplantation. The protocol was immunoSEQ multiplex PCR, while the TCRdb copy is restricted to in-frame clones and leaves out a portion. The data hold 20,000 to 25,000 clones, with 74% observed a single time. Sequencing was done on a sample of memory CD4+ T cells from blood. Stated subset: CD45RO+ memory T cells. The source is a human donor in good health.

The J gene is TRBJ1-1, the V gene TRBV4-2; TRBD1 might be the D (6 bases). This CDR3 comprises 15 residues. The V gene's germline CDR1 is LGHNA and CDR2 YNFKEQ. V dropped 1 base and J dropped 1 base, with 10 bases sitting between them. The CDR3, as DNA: TGTGCCAGCAGCCAAGCATCGACAGGGAACACTGAAGCTTTCTTT. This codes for CASSQASTGNTEAFF.

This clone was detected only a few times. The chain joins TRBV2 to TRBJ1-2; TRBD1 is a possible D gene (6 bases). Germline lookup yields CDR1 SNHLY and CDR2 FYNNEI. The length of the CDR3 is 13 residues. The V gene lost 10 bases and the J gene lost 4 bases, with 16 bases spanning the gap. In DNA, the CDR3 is TGTGCCACCGAGAACCGGGACACCTATGGCTACACCTTC. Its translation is CATENRDTYGYTF.

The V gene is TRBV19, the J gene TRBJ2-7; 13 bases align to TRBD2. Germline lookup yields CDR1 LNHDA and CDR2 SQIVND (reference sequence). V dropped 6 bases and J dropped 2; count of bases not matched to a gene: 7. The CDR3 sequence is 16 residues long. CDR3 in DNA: TGTGCCAGTAGCCCGCTCGGGACTAGCGGGACCTACGAGCAGTACTTC. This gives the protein CASSPLGTSGTYEQYF.

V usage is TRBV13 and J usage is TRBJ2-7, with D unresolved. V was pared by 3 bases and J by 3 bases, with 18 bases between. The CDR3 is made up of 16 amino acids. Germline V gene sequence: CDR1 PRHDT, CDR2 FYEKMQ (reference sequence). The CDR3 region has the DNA TGTGCCAGCAGCTTTTGGCACCGAACCCTTGACTACGAGCAGTACTTC. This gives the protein CASSFWHRTLDYEQYF. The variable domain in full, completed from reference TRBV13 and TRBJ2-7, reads AAGVIQSPRHLIKEKRETATLKCYPIPRHDTVYWYQQGPGQDPQFLISFYEKMQSDKGSIPDRFSAQQFSDYHSELNMSSLELGDSALYFCASSFWHRTLDYEQYFGPGTRLTVT.

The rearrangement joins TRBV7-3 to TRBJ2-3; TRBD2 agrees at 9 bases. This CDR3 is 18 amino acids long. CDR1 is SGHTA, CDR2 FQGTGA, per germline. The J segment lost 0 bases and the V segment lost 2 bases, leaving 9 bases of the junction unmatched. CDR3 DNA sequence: TGTGCCAGCAGCTTAGGGCTAGCGGGGCGAACTAGCACAGATACGCAGTATTTT. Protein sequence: CASSLGLAGRTSTDTQYF.

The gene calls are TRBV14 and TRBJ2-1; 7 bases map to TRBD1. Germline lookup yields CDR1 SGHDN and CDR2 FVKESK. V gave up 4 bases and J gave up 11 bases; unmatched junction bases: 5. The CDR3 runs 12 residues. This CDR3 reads CASSPDRVKQFF. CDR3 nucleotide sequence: TGTGCCAGCAGCCCAGACAGGGTAAAGCAGTTCTTC.

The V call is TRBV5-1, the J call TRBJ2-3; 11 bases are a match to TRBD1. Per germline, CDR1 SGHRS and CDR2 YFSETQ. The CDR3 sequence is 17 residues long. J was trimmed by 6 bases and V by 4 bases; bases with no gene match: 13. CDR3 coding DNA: TGCGCCAGCAGCGCGTACATAGGACAGGGGGCAGCGGATACGCAGTATTTT. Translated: CASSAYIGQGAADTQYF.

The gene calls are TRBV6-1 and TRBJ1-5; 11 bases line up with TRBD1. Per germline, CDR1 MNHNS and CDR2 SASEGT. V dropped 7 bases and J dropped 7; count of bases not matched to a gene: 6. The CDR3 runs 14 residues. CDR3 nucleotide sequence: TGTGCCAGCACTGGACAGGGGGCAGGGCAGCCCCAGCATTTT. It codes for CASTGQGAGQPQHF.

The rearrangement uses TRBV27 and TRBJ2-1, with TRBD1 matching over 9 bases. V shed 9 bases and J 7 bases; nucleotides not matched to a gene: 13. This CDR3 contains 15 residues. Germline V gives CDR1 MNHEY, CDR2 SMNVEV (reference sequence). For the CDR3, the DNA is TGTGCCAGTCTTTTACGGACAGGGGTCAGGAATGAGCAGTTCTTC. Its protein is CASLLRTGVRNEQFF.

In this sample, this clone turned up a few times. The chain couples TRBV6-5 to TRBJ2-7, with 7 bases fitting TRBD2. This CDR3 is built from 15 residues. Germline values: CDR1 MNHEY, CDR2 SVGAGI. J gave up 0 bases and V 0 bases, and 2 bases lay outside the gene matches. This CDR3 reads CASSYSRGDSYEQYF. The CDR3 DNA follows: TGTGCCAGCAGTTACTCTCGGGGGGACTCCTACGAGCAGTACTTC.

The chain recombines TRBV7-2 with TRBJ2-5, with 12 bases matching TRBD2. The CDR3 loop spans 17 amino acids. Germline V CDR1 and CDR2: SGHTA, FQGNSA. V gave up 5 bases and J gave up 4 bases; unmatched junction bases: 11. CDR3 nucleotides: TGTGCCAGCAGCCCCCCTGGGCTAGCGGGGGGGAGAGAGACCCAGTACTTC. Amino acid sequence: CASSPPGLAGGRETQYF.

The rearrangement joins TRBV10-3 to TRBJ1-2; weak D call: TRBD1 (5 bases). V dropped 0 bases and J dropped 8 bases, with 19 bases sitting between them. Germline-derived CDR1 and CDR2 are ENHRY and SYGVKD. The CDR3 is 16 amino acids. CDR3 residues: CAISESQDRLYQGYTF. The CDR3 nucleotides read TGTGCCATCAGTGAGTCACAGGACCGGCTTTATCAGGGCTACACCTTC.

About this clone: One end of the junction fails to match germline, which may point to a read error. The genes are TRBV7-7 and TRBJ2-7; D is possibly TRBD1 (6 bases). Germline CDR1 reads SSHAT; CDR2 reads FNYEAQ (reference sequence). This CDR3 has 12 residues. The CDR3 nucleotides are TGTGCTAGCACCAGGGACACTTACGAGCAGTACTTC. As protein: CASTRDTYEQYF.

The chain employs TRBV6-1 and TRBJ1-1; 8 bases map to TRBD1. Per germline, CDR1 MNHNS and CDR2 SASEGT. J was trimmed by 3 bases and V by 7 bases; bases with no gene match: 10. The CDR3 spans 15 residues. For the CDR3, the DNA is TGTGCCAGCATCTTATTAGGACAGGGCTACACTGAAGCTTTCTTT. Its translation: CASILLGQGYTEAFF.

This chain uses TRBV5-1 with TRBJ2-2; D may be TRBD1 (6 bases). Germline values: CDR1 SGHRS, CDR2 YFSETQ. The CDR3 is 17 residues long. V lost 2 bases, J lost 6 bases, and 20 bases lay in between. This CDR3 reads CASSFTEQGFSAGELFF. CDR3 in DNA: TGCGCCAGCAGCTTTACGGAACAGGGCTTTTCTGCCGGGGAGCTGTTTTTT.

In nucleotides, the CDR3 is TGCGCCAGCAGCTTGGGTACAGGGCACAATGAGCAGTTCTTC. Protein sequence: CASSLGTGHNEQFF. The V call is TRBV5-1, the J call TRBJ2-1; D possibly corresponds to TRBD1 (6 bases). Trimming stripped 0 bases from V and 5 bases from J, with 9 bases between. Germline CDR1 is SGHRS and CDR2 is YFSETQ. The CDR3 consists of 14 residues.

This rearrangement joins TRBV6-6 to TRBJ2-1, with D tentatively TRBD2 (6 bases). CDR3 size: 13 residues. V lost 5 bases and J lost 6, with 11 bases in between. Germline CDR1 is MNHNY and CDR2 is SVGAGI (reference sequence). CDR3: CASSPPGGNEQFF. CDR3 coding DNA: TGTGCCAGCAGTCCCCCCGGGGGCAATGAGCAGTTCTTC.

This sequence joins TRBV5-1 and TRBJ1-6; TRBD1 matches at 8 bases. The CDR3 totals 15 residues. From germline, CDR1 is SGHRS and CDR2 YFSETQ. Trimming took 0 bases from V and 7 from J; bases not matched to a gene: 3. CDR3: CASSLETGVNSPLHF. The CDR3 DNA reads TGCGCCAGCAGCTTGGAGACAGGGGTGAATTCACCCCTCCACTTT.

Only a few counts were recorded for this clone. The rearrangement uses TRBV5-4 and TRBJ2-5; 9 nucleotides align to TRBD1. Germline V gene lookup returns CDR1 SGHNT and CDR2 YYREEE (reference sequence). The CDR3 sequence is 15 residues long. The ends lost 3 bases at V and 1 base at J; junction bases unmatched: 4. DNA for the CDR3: TGTGCCAGCAGCTCCGGGACAGGGTTCCAAGAGACCCAGTACTTC. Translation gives CASSSGTGFQETQYF.

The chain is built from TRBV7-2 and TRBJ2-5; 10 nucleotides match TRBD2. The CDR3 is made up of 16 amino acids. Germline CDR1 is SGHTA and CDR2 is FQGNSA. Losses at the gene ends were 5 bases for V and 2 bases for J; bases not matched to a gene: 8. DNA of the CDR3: TGTGCCAGCAGCCCTCTAGCGGGGGCCCTTCAAGAGACCCAGTACTTC. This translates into CASSPLAGALQETQYF.

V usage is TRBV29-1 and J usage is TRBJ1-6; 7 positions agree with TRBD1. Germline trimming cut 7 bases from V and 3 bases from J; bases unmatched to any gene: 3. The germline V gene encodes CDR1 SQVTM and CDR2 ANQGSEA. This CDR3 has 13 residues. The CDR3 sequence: CSARTGYNSPLHF. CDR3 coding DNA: TGCAGCGCCCGGACAGGCTATAATTCACCCCTCCACTTT.

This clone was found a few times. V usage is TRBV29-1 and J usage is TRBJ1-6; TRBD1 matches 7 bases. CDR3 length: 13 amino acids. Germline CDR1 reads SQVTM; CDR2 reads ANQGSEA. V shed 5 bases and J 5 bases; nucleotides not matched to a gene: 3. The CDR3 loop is CSVLTGDNSPLHF. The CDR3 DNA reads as TGCAGCGTTCTCACAGGGGATAATTCACCCCTCCACTTT.

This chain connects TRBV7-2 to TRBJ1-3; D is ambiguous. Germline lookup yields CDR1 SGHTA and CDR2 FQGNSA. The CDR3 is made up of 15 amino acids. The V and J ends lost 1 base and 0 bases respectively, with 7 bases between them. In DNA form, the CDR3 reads TGTGCCAGCAGCTTAGACAACCACTCTGGAAACACCATATATTTT. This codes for CASSLDNHSGNTIYF. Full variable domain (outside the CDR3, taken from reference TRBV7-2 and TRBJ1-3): GAGVSQSPSNKVTEKGKDVELRCDPISGHTALYWYRQSLGQGLEFLIYFQGNSAPDKSGLPSDRFSAERTGGSVSTLTIQRTQQEDSAVYLCASSLDNHSGNTIYFGEGSWLTVV.

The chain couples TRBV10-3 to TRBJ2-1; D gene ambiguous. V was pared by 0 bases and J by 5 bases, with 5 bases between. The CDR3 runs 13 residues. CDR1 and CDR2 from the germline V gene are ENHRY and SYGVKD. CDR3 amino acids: CAISESLDNEQFF. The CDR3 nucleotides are TGTGCCATCAGTGAGTCCCTCGACAATGAGCAGTTCTTC.

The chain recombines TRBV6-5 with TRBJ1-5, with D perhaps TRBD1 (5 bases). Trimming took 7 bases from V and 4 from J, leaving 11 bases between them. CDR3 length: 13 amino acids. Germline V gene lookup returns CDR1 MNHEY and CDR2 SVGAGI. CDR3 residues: CASKGARNQPQHF. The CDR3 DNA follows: TGTGCCAGCAAAGGGGCAAGGAATCAGCCCCAGCATTTT.

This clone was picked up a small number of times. The CDR3 DNA reads TGTGCCAGCAGCTTAGACAGGAACACTGAAGCTTTCTTT. It codes for CASSLDRNTEAFF. V usage is TRBV11-2 and J usage is TRBJ1-1, with no clear D. This CDR3 has 13 residues. V lost 0 bases to trimming and J lost 1 base, with 3 bases between them. Germline V gene lookup returns CDR1 SGHAT and CDR2 FQNNGV.

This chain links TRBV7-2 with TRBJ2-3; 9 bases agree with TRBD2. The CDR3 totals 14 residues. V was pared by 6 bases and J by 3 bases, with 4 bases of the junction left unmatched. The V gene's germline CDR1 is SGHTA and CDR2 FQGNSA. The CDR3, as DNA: TGTGCCAGCAGTATCGGACTAGCGACAGATACGCAGTATTTT. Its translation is CASSIGLATDTQYF.

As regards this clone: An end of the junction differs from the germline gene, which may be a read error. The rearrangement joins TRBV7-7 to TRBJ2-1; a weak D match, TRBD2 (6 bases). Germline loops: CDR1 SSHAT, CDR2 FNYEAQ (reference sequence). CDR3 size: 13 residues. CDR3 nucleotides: TGTGCTAGCAGCTTAGGGGACTTCAGTGAGCAGTTCTTC. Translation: CASSLGDFSEQFF.

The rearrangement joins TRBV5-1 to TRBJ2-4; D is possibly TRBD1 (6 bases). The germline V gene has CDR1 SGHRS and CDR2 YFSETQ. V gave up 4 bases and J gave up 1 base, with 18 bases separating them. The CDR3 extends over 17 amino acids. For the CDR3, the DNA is TGCGCCAGCAGCATGCTACAGGGAAGAGTGGCCAAAAACATTCAGTACTTC. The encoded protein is CASSMLQGRVAKNIQYF. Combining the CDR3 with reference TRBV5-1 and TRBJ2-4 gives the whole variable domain KAGVTQTPRYLIKTRGQQVTLSCSPISGHRSVSWYQQTPGQGLQFLFEYFSETQRNKGNFPGRFSGRQFSNSRSEMNVSTLELGDSALYLCASSMLQGRVAKNIQYFGAGTRLSVL.

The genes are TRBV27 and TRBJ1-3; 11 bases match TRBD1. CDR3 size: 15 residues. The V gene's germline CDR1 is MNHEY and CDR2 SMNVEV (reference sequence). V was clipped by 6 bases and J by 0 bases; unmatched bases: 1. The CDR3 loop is CASRGTGGSGNTIYF. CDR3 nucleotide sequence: TGTGCCAGCAGGGGGACAGGGGGCTCTGGAAACACCATATATTTT.

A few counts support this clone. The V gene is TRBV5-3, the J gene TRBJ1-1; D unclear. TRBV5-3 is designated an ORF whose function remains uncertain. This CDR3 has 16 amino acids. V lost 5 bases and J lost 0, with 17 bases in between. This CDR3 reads CARRRVSPVMNTEAFF. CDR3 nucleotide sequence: TGTGCCAGAAGGAGGGTATCCCCCGTAATGAACACTGAAGCTTTCTTT.